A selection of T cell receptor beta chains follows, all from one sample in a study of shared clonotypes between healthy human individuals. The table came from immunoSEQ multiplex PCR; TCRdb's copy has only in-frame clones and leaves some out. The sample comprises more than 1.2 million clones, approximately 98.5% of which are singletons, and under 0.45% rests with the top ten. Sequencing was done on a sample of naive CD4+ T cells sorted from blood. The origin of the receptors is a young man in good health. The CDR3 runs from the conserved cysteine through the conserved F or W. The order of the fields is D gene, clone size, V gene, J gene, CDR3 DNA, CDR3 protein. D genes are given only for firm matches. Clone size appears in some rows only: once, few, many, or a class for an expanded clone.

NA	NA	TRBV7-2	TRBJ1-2	TGTGCCAGCAGCCCGCCTTTATCCCCACGTGGCTACACCTTC	CASSPPLSPRGYTF
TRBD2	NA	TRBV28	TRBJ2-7	TGTGCCAGCAGTCTACGGACTAGCGGGAGGGCCAGGTACGAGCAGTACTTC	CASSLRTSGRARYEQYF
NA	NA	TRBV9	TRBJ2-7	TGTGCCAGCAGCGTAGGGGACTGGGGTTACGAGCAGTACTTC	CASSVGDWGYEQYF
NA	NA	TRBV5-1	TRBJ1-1	TGCGCCAGCAGCTTGGCCCTGGGGGGAGACACTGAAGCTTTCTTT	CASSLALGGDTEAFF
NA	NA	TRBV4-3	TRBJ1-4	TGCGCCAGCAGCCAGTTACAGGCTCCTAATGAAAAACTGTTTTTT	CASSQLQAPNEKLFF
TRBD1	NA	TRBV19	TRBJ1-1	TGTGCCAGCCAACAGGGGGCAAAGAACACTGAAGCTTTCTTT	CASQQGAKNTEAFF
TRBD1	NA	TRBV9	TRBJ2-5	TGTGCCAGCAGCGTCCAGGGGGCCCGTCAAGAGACCCAGTACTTC	CASSVQGARQETQYF
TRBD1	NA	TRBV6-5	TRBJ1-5	TGTGCCAGCAGTGACGGGACAGAAAGGCAGCCCCAGCATTTT	CASSDGTERQPQHF
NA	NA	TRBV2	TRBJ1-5	TGTGCCAGCAGTTATGCCCGGGAGAGAGGGAATCAGCCCCAGCATTTT	CASSYARERGNQPQHF
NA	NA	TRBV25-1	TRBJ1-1	TGTGCCAGCAGTGAATCATCCTCGAACACTGAAGCTTTCTTT	CASSESSSNTEAFF
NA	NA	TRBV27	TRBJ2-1	TGTGCCAGCAGTTCTCTAGCGCTGGAATCCTACAATGAGCAGTTCTTC	CASSSLALESYNEQFF
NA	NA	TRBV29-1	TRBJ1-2	TGCAGCGCTGCCGACAGTCCGGGAAGCTATGGCTACACCTTC	CSAADSPGSYGYTF
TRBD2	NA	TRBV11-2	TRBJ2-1	TGTGCCAGCAGCTTAGATCGGGCCGGGAGGGGGTACAATGAGCAGTTCTTC	CASSLDRAGRGYNEQFF
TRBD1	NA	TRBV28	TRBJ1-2	TGTGCCAGCAGTTCGGACAGGGGGACACGAGGCTACACCTTC	CASSSDRGTRGYTF
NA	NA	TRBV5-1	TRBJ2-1	TGCGCCAGCAGCCCCCAGACCAACTCCTACAATGAGCAGTTCTTC	CASSPQTNSYNEQFF
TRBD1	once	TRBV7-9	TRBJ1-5	TGTGCCAGCAGCTCACCAGGGGGACATCAGCCCCAGCATTTT	CASSSPGGHQPQHF
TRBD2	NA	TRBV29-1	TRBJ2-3	TGCAGCGTTGGGACTAGCGGGACTTTAGATACGCAGTATTTT	CSVGTSGTLDTQYF
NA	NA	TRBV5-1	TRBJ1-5	TGCGCCAGCAGCTCTGGACGGAATCAGCCCCAGCATTTT	CASSSGRNQPQHF
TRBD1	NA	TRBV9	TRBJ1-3	TGTGCCAGCAGCGTAGAGTTGGCAGGGGGTGGAAGCTCTGGAAACACCATATATTTT	CASSVELAGGGSSGNTIYF
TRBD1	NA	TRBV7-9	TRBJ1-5	TGTGCCACAGGAGGGACAGATGGGCGGCCCCAGCATTTT	CATGGTDGRPQHF
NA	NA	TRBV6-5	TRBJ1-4	TGTGCCAGCAGTAACGAATTGGGGACTAATGAAAAACTGTTTTTT	CASSNELGTNEKLFF
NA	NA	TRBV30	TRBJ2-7	TGTGCCTGGAGTGTAAGGCGCGGGGCTTCCTACGAGCAGTACTTC	CAWSVRRGASYEQYF
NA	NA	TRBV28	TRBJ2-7	TGTGCCAGCACCCTCCGACAGGCCTCCTACGAGCAGTACTTC	CASTLRQASYEQYF
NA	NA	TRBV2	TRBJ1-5	TGTGCCAGCAGTGAATCCGCCGACTGGAGGGGGGATCAGCCCCAGCATTTT	CASSESADWRGDQPQHF
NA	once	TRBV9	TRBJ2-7	TGTGCCAGCAGCCCGCCCCCCCTCGGGGGTCGTCGGGAGCAGTACTTC	CASSPPPLGGRREQYF
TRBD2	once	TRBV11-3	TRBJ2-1	TGTGCCAGCAGCTTAGAAGGCGGGAGCCGTTACAATGAGCAGTTCTTC	CASSLEGGSRYNEQFF
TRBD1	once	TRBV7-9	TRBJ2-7	TGTGCCAGCAGCCGACAGGGCCCTCCCCCTGGCTTC	CASSRQGPPPGF
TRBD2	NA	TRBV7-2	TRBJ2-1	TGTGCCAGCAGCTCCGCAGCGGGAGGAGCCAGTGAGCAGTTCTTC	CASSSAAGGASEQFF
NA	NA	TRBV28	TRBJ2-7	TGTGCCATCACCGGGACACCATACGAGCAGTACTTC	CAITGTPYEQYF
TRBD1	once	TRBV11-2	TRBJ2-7	TGTGCCAGCAGCTTAGGCCGGGACAGGCGGTTTTCCTACGAGCAGTACTTC	CASSLGRDRRFSYEQYF
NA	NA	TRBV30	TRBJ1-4	TGCGCCGGAGGGGGACGCGCTAATGAAAAACTGTTTTTT	CAGGGRANEKLFF
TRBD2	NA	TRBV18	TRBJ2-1	TGTGCCAGCTCACCAAAAGGGGCTAGCGGGTACTACAATGAGCAGTTCTTC	CASSPKGASGYYNEQFF
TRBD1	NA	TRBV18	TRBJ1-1	TGTGCCAGCTCACCAGGGGTGAGGGGGCTGAACACTGAAGCTTTCTTT	CASSPGVRGLNTEAFF
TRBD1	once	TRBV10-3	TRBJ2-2	TGTGCCATCAGTGATGAGACAGGGCGCACCGGGGAGCTGTTTTTT	CAISDETGRTGELFF
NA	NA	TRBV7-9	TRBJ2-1	TGTGCCAGCAGCTTACATCAGGAACCGCAGTTCTTC	CASSLHQEPQFF
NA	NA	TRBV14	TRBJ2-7	TGTGCCAGCAGCCCCTTGAGGGCGGCCGAGCAGTACTTC	CASSPLRAAEQYF
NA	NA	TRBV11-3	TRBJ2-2	TGTGCCAGCAGCTTAACCCCATTCGGGGAGCTGTTTTTT	CASSLTPFGELFF
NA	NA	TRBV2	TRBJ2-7	TGTGCCAGCAAGCTTTCAGGGAGTCTGGCCTACGAGCAGTACTTC	CASKLSGSLAYEQYF
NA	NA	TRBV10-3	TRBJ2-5	TGTGCCATCAGTGAATTCGTGACCCAAGAGACCCAGTACTTC	CAISEFVTQETQYF
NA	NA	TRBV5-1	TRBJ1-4	TGCGCCAGCAGCTTGCGGCAGACTCCAACTAATGAAAAACTGTTTTTT	CASSLRQTPTNEKLFF
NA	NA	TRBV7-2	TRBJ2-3	TGTGCCAGCAGCTTAGAGGGCACAGATACGCAGTATTTT	CASSLEGTDTQYF
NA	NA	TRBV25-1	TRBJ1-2	TGTGCCAGCAGTGAGCTTACCCAGGCCCATGGCTACACCTTC	CASSELTQAHGYTF
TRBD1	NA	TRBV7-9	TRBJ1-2	TGTGCCAGCAGCAAGCTTTTAGGGGGCGCGGATGGCTACACCTTC	CASSKLLGGADGYTF
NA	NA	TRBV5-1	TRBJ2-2	TGCGCCAGCAGCTACGCCTCTAACACCGGGGAGCTGTTTTTT	CASSYASNTGELFF
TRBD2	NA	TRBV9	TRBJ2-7	TGTGCCAGCAGCCCCCGAGTAGCGGGGGCCTCCTACGAGCAGTACTTC	CASSPRVAGASYEQYF
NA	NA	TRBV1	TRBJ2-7	TGCACCAGCTGGACGGGACATGGCCACGAGCAGTACTTC	CTSWTGHGHEQYF